These T cell receptor beta chains were read from a single sample in a study of blood T cell repertoires in COVID-19. Profiled with immunoSEQ multiplex PCR; TCRdb holds only in-frame clones, not every one. The data hold more than 95,000 clones, with roughly 90% observed a single time. The source material was peripheral blood. Every receptor here comes from a man aged 50 to 60 with COVID-19, enrolled during active disease. Both conserved end residues are part of each CDR3. The order of the fields is clone size, J gene, D gene, V gene, CDR3 protein, CDR3 DNA. The D gene is left open where the match is weak. Part of the rows lack a size; the others show once, few, many or a class for expanded clones.

>NA|TRBJ2-7|TRBD1|TRBV5-1
CASSKLGPPGQGGEQYF
TGCGCCAGCAGCAAGTTGGGGCCCCCGGGACAGGGTGGAGAGCAGTACTTC
>once|TRBJ1-2|TRBD1|TRBV4-1
CASSQNTGTGGVYGYTF
TGCGCCAGCAGCCAAAACACCGGGACAGGGGGAGTCTATGGCTACACCTTC
>NA|TRBJ2-1|NA|TRBV29-1
CSVDRGEQFF
TGCAGCGTTGATCGAGGGGAGCAGTTCTTC
>NA|TRBJ2-3|TRBD1|TRBV3-1/TRBV3-2
CASSRDRENTQYF
TGTGCCAGCAGCCGGGACAGGGAAAATACGCAGTATTTT
>NA|TRBJ1-4|TRBD1|TRBV28
CASSWPGTGTEKLFF
TGTGCCAGCAGTTGGCCCGGGACAGGGACCGAAAAACTGTTTTTT
>NA|TRBJ2-3|TRBD2|TRBV9
CASSVVAGGTDTQYF
TGTGCCAGCAGCGTAGTAGCGGGGGGCACAGATACGCAGTATTTT
>NA|TRBJ1-2|NA|TRBV19
CASQLSMGGYTF
TGTGCCAGCCAACTCTCAATGGGCGGCTACACCTTC
>NA|TRBJ2-7|TRBD1|TRBV3-1/TRBV3-2
CASSQGTGIREQYF
TGTGCCAGCAGCCAGGGGACAGGGATACGCGAGCAGTACTTC
>NA|TRBJ1-2|TRBD1|TRBV28
CASGQGSGYSYTF
TGTGCCAGCGGACAGGGGTCGGGGTATAGCTACACCTTC
>NA|TRBJ1-2|TRBD1|TRBV7-9
CASSLAQGGGYGYTF
TGTGCCAGCAGCTTAGCGCAAGGGGGCGGCTATGGCTACACCTTC
>NA|TRBJ1-5|TRBD1|TRBV5-1
CASSLGQGGQPQHF
TGCGCCAGCAGCCTGGGACAGGGTGGCCAGCCCCAGCATTTT
>NA|TRBJ1-2|TRBD1|TRBV11-1
CASSLGQGAGYTF
TGTGCCAGCAGCCTAGGACAGGGGGCTGGCTACACCTTC
>NA|TRBJ2-1|NA|TRBV2
CASSVVGLANEQFF
TGTGCCAGCAGTGTAGTAGGGCTAGCGAATGAGCAGTTCTTC
>NA|TRBJ2-3|TRBD1|TRBV5-1
CASSSVGLTGAPTDTQYF
TGCGCCAGCAGCTCGGTCGGCCTGACAGGGGCCCCCACAGATACGCAGTATTTT
>NA|TRBJ1-5|NA|TRBV4-1
CASSQVRGTNNQPQHF
TGCGCCAGCAGCCAAGTAAGGGGGACAAACAATCAGCCCCAGCATTTT
>NA|TRBJ1-5|NA|TRBV9
CASSVGAGGGNQPQHF
TGTGCCAGCAGCGTAGGAGCGGGGGGTGGCAATCAGCCCCAGCATTTT
>NA|TRBJ2-5|NA|TRBV11-3
CASSRGTGSGETQYF
TGTGCCAGCAGCCGCGGAACAGGGAGCGGAGAGACCCAGTACTTC
>NA|TRBJ2-1|NA|TRBV29-1
CSAPGQIHYNEQFF
TGCAGCGCCCCAGGACAGATCCATTACAATGAGCAGTTCTTC
>once|TRBJ1-1|NA|TRBV19
CASSFGSRVVTSEAFF
TGTGCCAGTAGTTTCGGATCCAGGGTTGTAACATCTGAAGCTTTCTTT
>few|TRBJ2-7|NA|TRBV27
CASSFGSGEQYF
TGTGCCAGCAGTTTTGGAAGCGGCGAGCAGTACTTC
>NA|TRBJ1-1|NA|TRBV9
CASSSLGVEVAFF
TGTGCCAGCAGCTCATTAGGGGTAGAGGTAGCTTTCTTT
>NA|TRBJ1-5|NA|TRBV6-5
CASSSDRNQPQHF
TGTGCCAGCAGCAGCGACAGGAATCAGCCCCAGCATTTT
>NA|TRBJ1-3|TRBD1|TRBV7-8
CASSLVPTGVENTIYF
TGTGCCAGCAGCTTAGTCCCGACAGGGGTCGAAAACACCATATATTTT
>NA|TRBJ1-2|TRBD1|TRBV3-1/TRBV3-2
CASSPGQGRDGYTF
TGTGCCAGCAGTCCCGGACAGGGGAGGGATGGCTACACCTTC
>NA|TRBJ2-3|NA|TRBV27
CASLPTRSTDTQYF
TGTGCCAGCCTTCCAACCAGGAGCACAGATACGCAGTATTTT
>NA|TRBJ1-1|NA|TRBV5-4
CASSLGQMNTEAFF
TGTGCCAGCAGCTTGGGACAGATGAACACTGAAGCTTTCTTT
>NA|TRBJ2-1|TRBD2|TRBV24-1
CATSDRQPATSSINEQFF
TGTGCCACCAGTGACCGACAACCTGCGACTAGCAGTATCAATGAGCAGTTCTTC
>NA|TRBJ2-2|TRBD1|TRBV19
CASSVGTGWAGELFF
TGTGCCAGTAGTGTGGGGACAGGTTGGGCCGGGGAGCTGTTTTTT
>NA|TRBJ1-1|NA|TRBV29-1
CSVEEQGNTEAFF
TGCAGCGTTGAGGAACAGGGGAACACTGAAGCTTTCTTT
>NA|TRBJ2-3|NA|TRBV15
CATSDLRGVDTQYF
TGTGCCACCAGCGACCTCCGGGGAGTAGATACGCAGTATTTT
>NA|TRBJ1-1|TRBD1|TRBV13
CASSFGQGWGTEAFF
TGTGCCAGCAGCTTTGGACAGGGGTGGGGCACTGAAGCTTTCTTT
>once|TRBJ1-1|NA|TRBV6-5
CASSPTENTEAFF
TGTGCCAGCAGTCCGACAGAGAACACTGAAGCTTTCTTT
>few|TRBJ2-2|NA|TRBV28
CASSLLGAGELFF
TGTGCCAGCAGTCTCTTGGGCGCCGGGGAGCTGTTTTTT
>NA|TRBJ2-1|TRBD2|TRBV10-3
CAISAVPGLADYNEQFF
TGTGCCATCAGTGCTGTCCCGGGACTAGCGGACTACAATGAGCAGTTCTTC
>once|TRBJ2-6|TRBD2|TRBV19
CASSPLGTSGSDVLTF
TGTGCCAGTAGTCCCCTGGGGACTAGCGGGAGTGACGTCCTGACTTTC
>once|TRBJ2-5|NA|TRBV7-9
CASSLRTDRETQYF
TGTGCCAGCAGCTTAAGGACAGACCGGGAGACCCAGTACTTC
>NA|TRBJ1-3|TRBD1|TRBV9
CASSVYDRASSGNTIYF
TGTGCCAGCAGCGTATACGACAGGGCTAGCTCTGGAAACACCATATATTTT
>NA|TRBJ2-2|NA|TRBV19
CASTKGRVTGELFF
TGTGCCAGTACAAAAGGCCGGGTCACCGGGGAGCTGTTTTTT
>many|TRBJ2-7|TRBD2|TRBV28
CASSLGSGSYEQYF
TGTGCCAGCAGTTTGGGTAGCGGGAGTTACGAGCAGTACTTC
>NA|TRBJ2-1|NA|TRBV11-2
CASSLTGAPYNEQFF
TGTGCCAGCAGCTTAACGGGAGCCCCCTACAATGAGCAGTTCTTC
>few|TRBJ2-1|TRBD2|TRBV13
CASSLGGTSGGDNEQFF
TGTGCCAGCAGCTTAGGAGGGACTAGCGGGGGAGACAATGAGCAGTTCTTC